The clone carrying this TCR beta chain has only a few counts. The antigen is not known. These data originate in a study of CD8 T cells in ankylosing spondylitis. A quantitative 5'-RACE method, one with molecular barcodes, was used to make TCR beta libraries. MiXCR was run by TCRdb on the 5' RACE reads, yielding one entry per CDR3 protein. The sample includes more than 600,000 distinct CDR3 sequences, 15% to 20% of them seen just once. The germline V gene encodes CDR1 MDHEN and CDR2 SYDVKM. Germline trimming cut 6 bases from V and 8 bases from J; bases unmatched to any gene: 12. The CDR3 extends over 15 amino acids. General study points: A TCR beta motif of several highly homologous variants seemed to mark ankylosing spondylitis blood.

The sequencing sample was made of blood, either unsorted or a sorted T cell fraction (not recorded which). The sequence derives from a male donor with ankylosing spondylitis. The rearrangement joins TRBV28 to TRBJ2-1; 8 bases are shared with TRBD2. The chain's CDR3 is CASRRGGSGRDEQFF. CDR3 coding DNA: TGTGCCAGCAGGAGGGGGGGGAGCGGGAGAGATGAGCAGTTCTTC.